The sequence of this T cell receptor (beta chain) was determined in a study of shared T cell receptors in the human thymus. Trimming removed 3 bases from V and 2 bases from J; junction bases left unmatched: 9. Germline lookup yields CDR1 LNHDA and CDR2 SQIVND (reference sequence). The CDR3 is 18 amino acids. Assay used: immunoSEQ multiplex PCR; TCRdb lists only in-frame clones, some missing. The repertoire holds hundreds of thousands of clones, with around 78% as singletons. This sample also appeared in a second study, on human thymus T cells.

Sequenced material: thymocytes. This chain joins TRBV19 and TRBJ2-7; 14 nucleotides match TRBD2. The source of this sequence is a boy under two years old with a congenital heart defect. CDR3 nucleotide sequence: TGTGCCAGTAGTATCCGCGGACTAGCGGGAGGCCCCCCCTACGAGCAGTACTTC. Protein product: CASSIRGLAGGPPYEQYF.